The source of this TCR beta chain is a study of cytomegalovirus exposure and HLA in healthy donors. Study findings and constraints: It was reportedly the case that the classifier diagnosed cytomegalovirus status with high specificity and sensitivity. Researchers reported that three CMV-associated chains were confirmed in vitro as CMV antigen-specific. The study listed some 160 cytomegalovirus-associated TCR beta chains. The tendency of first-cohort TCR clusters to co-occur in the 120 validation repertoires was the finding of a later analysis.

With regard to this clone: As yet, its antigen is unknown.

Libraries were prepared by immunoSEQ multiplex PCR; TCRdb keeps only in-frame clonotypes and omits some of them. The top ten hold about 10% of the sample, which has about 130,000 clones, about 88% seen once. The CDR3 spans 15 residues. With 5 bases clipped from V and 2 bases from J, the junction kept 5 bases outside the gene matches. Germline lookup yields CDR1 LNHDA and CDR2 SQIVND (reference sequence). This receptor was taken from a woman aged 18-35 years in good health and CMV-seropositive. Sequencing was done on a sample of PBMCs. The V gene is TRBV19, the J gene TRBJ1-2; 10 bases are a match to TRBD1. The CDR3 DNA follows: TGTGCCAGTAGTGGGGACAGGGGCCAAAACTATGGCTACACCTTC. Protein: CASSGDRGQNYGYTF.